This T cell receptor (beta chain) was sequenced for a study of beta chain features in type 1 diabetes. With 0 bases clipped from V and 5 bases from J, the junction kept 3 bases outside the gene matches. The CDR3 spans 15 residues. Per germline, CDR1 SGDLS and CDR2 YYNGEE. Reverse transcription of all isolated RNA meant that expressed TCRB transcripts were sequenced. Sequenced by immunoSEQ multiplex PCR; TCRdb stores in-frame clones only, minus some. The sample lists about 470,000 clones, roughly 31% occurring once. This clone was counted a few times. The genes are TRBV9 and TRBJ2-1, with 9 positions matching TRBD2. The source of this sequence is a man between 18 and 29 years old in good health. Source material: naive CD4+ T cells from blood. CDR3 sequence (DNA): TGTGCCAGCAGCGTAGTAGGGACTAGCAACAATGAGCAGTTCTTC. It codes for CASSVVGTSNNEQFF.